Shown below are 25 T cell receptor beta chains from a single sample sequenced in a study of glioma-infiltrating T cells. The iRepertoire nested amplicon-rescue multiplex PCR amplified TCR alpha and beta CDR3s from RNA. MiXCR was run by TCRdb on the multiplex PCR reads, yielding one entry per CDR3 protein. The sample records roughly 350,000 distinct CDR3 sequences, around 45% being singletons. Source material: glioma tissue, nonneoplastic brain tissue, or PBMCs (not recorded which). These TCRs come from a human donor with low-grade glioma or glioblastoma, undergoing nonglioma brain surgery, or in good health (not recorded which).

This clonotype appeared many times. V is TRBV6-1 and J is TRBJ2-7, with D tentatively TRBD1 or TRBD2 (5 bases each). V gave up 6 bases and J gave up 1 base, with 16 bases separating them. The germline gives CDR1 MNHNS, CDR2 SASEGT. The CDR3 totals 15 residues. The CDR3 spells CASRTTGTVSYEQYF. The CDR3 bases are TGTGCCAGCAGAACAACCGGGACCGTTTCCTACGAGCAGTACTTC.

The J gene is TRBJ1-1, the V gene TRBV29-1, with 10 bases fitting TRBD1. The junction had 2 bases not matched to a gene; V was cut back by 4 bases and J by 3 bases. CDR1 SQVTM and CDR2 ANQGSEA come from the germline V gene. The CDR3 is made up of 13 amino acids. CDR3 loop: CSVADRGHTEAFF. CDR3 sequence (DNA): TGCAGCGTTGCTGACAGGGGGCACACTGAAGCTTTCTTT.

This clonotype was found a few times. This rearrangement joins TRBV7-2 to TRBJ2-7; a possible D gene is TRBD2 (6 bases). The V gene lost 0 bases and the J gene lost 1 base, with 10 bases spanning the gap. The CDR3 is 15 amino acids. Germline CDR1 is SGHTA and CDR2 is FQGNSA. CDR3 protein: CASSLAGSGSYEQYF. The CDR3 DNA reads TGTGCCAGCAGCTTAGCCGGGAGTGGGTCCTACGAGCAGTACTTC.

This clonotype showed up just once. V is TRBV7-2 and J is TRBJ2-7, with 11 bases matching TRBD2. J gave up 4 bases and V 4 bases, and 6 bases lay outside the gene matches. The CDR3 is made up of 15 amino acids. Germline V CDR1 and CDR2: SGHTA, FQGNSA. The CDR3 sequence: CASSSRIAGGYEQYF. CDR3 sequence (DNA): TGTGCCAGCAGCTCCCGGATAGCGGGAGGGTACGAGCAGTACTTC.

This clonotype was picked up a small number of times. The chain joins TRBV7-3 to TRBJ2-7; the D gene is possibly TRBD2 (5 bases). Germline V CDR1 and CDR2: SGHTA, FQGTGA. Trimming cost V 5 bases and J 3 bases, with 20 bases left between them. CDR3 length: 16 residues. CDR3 residues: CASSPSPSGDLYEQYF. For the CDR3, the DNA is TGTGCCAGCAGCCCCAGTCCCAGCGGAGATCTCTACGAGCAGTACTTC.

The chain carries TRBV4-3 and TRBJ1-1; a weak D match, TRBD1 (5 bases). Per germline, CDR1 LGHNA and CDR2 YSLEER. V was shortened by 1 base and J by 4 bases, with 13 bases between the two germline ends. CDR3 length equals 15 residues. The CDR3 protein is CASSQAGVDSTEAFF. The CDR3 DNA reads as TGCGCCAGCAGCCAAGCGGGGGTGGATAGCACTGAAGCTTTCTTT.

This clonotype was picked up many times. The CDR3 region has the DNA TGTGCCAGCAGTTACCACCCAGAGCAGTTCTTC. It is translated as CASSYHPEQFF. The gene calls are TRBV6-6 and TRBJ2-1; D not resolved. Between the trimmed V and J ends, which lost 2 bases and 10 bases, there was a span of 6 bases. Germline V gene lookup returns CDR1 MNHNY and CDR2 SVGAGI (reference sequence). CDR3 length equals 11 residues.

The chain carries TRBV6-1 and TRBJ2-7; no definite D call. This CDR3 contains 13 residues. CDR1 is MNHNS and CDR2 is SASEGT in the germline V gene. V lost 7 bases and J 0 bases, leaving 10 bases between the germline ends. The CDR3 nucleotides are TGTGCCAGCACCCAAATAAGCTCCTACGAGCAGTACTTC. Protein: CASTQISSYEQYF.

This rearrangement joins TRBV28 to TRBJ1-1; TRBD1 matches 9 bases. This CDR3 comprises 14 residues. V lost 3 bases and J lost 7; bases outside the gene matches: 6. Germline V gene sequence: CDR1 MDHEN, CDR2 SYDVKM. As DNA, the CDR3 is TGTGCCAGCAGTTTCTGGGACAGGGTATTTGAAGCTTTCTTT. As protein: CASSFWDRVFEAFF.

The gene calls are TRBV3-1 and TRBJ2-1, with D unresolved. CDR1 is LGHDT and CDR2 is YNNKEL in the germline V gene (reference sequence). This CDR3 is 15 amino acids long. V lost 2 bases and J lost 5, with 13 bases in between. In nucleotides, the CDR3 is TGTGCCAGCAGCCAAAGTCTGGCTCCCGACAATGAGCAGTTCTTC. The encoded protein is CASSQSLAPDNEQFF.

This chain uses TRBV7-9 with TRBJ2-1; TRBD2 might be the D (5 bases). Germline V gives CDR1 SEHNR, CDR2 FQNEAQ (reference sequence). Trimming took off 7 bases at V and 2 bases at J, with 12 bases between the two ends. The CDR3 is made up of 14 amino acids. The CDR3 loop reads CASTLAGPYNEQFF. In DNA, the CDR3 is TGTGCCAGCACCCTAGCCGGGCCCTACAATGAGCAGTTCTTC.

The rearrangement joins TRBV4-1 to TRBJ1-5; no clear D gene. V lost 1 base and J lost 1, with 14 bases in between. The germline gives CDR1 MGHRA, CDR2 YSYEKL. This CDR3 is built from 17 residues. The CDR3 bases are TGCGCCAGCAGCCAAGGGGCTGGGGTGGGGAGCAATCAGCCCCAGCATTTT. Its translation: CASSQGAGVGSNQPQHF.

This clonotype has just a few counts. The chain is built from TRBV4-3 and TRBJ2-7; D is ambiguous. Trimming pared 0 bases from V and 3 bases from J, leaving 12 bases between. The CDR3 is 15 residues long. CDR1 is LGHNA, CDR2 YSLEER, per germline. This CDR3 is CASSQDRRIVYEQYF. The CDR3 region has the DNA TGCGCCAGCAGCCAAGATCGAAGGATTGTCTACGAGCAGTACTTC.

Worth noting for this clonotype: A much more abundant neighbour one base away suggests this may be a read error. The CDR3 carries no conserved terminal phenylalanine or tryptophan, so it likely arises from a read error. The CDR3 nucleotides read TGCAGTGATACACCCAACTATGGCTACACCTTA. Its translation: CSDTPNYGYTL. This chain links TRBV20-1 with TRBJ1-2; D not resolved. Germline V gives CDR1 DFQATT, CDR2 SNEGSKA (reference sequence). There are 11 residues in the CDR3. Trimming stripped 7 bases from V and 2 bases from J, with 8 bases between.

This clonotype was counted between two and nine times. The chain links TRBV7-2 to TRBJ1-5, with D unclear. Trimming shortened V by 1 base and J by 8 bases, and 9 bases separated the two germline ends. The CDR3 sequence is 13 residues long. Germline V gene lookup returns CDR1 SGHTA and CDR2 FQGNSA. The chain's CDR3 is CASSLGIRKPQHF. As DNA, the CDR3 is TGTGCCAGCAGCTTAGGGATAAGAAAGCCCCAGCATTTT.

A word on this clonotype: One junction end does not reproduce the germline sequence, and a read error may be involved. This chain links TRBV28 with TRBJ2-5; the D gene is possibly TRBD1 (5 bases). Looked up from germline, CDR1 is MDHEN and CDR2 is SYDVKM. This CDR3 has 15 amino acids. The CDR3 DNA sequence: TGTGCCAGCAGTTCCACCCGGGCAGGACAAGAGACCCAGTACTTT. Translation gives CASSSTRAGQETQYF.

CDR3 in amino acids: CASSTSGSGFF. The CDR3 nucleotides read TGTGCCAGCAGCACTAGCGGGAGTGGGTTCTTC. This sequence joins TRBV2 and TRBJ2-1; the match to TRBD2 covers 11 bases. Germline V gene data show CDR1 as SNHLY and CDR2 as FYNNEI. The trim removed 6 bases at V and 15 bases at J, leaving 4 bases unmatched. CDR3 length: 11 amino acids.

The chain links TRBV11-2 to TRBJ2-2, with 9 bases lining up with TRBD2. This CDR3 has 16 residues. Trimming cost V 7 bases and J 4 bases; bases outside gene matches: 10. CDR1 is SGHAT and CDR2 is FQNNGV in the germline V gene. CDR3 in DNA: TGTGCCAGCAACCATAGGCGGGAGGGCCGCACCGGGGAGCTGTTTTTT. Translated, it gives CASNHRREGRTGELFF. The full variable domain, with the rest looked up from reference TRBV11-2 and TRBJ2-2, is EAGVAQSPRYKIIEKRQSVAFWCNPISGHATLYWYQQILGQGPKLLIQFQNNGVVDDSQLPKDRFSAERLKGVDSTLKIQPAKLEDSAVYLCASNHRREGRTGELFFGEGSRLTVL.

In its sample, this clonotype was seen many times. In DNA, the CDR3 is TGTGCCAGCAGTCCCCACACTTGGTCTGGCTACACCTTC. It is translated as CASSPHTWSGYTF. The chain has TRBV28 and TRBJ1-2; D call uncertain. The CDR3 runs 13 residues. Germline V gene sequence: CDR1 MDHEN, CDR2 SYDVKM. The germline V and J ends were trimmed by 5 bases and 7 bases, with 14 bases remaining between them.

The chain joins TRBV20-1 to TRBJ2-7; D tentatively fits TRBD1 or TRBD2 (7 bases each). The CDR3 is made up of 17 amino acids. Germline-derived CDR1 and CDR2 are DFQATT and SNEGSKA (reference sequence). The CDR3 DNA follows: TGCAGCATACTTTCAGGGGGACTAACCCTAGTCCCCTACGAGCAGTACTTC. Translated: CSILSGGLTLVPYEQYF.

With respect to this clonotype: This sequence may be a read error, since a much larger clone differs from it by one base. The chain has TRBV6-2 or TRBV6-3 and TRBJ2-1; D not certain. V gave up 8 bases and J gave up 3 bases, with 14 bases separating them. This CDR3 is 14 amino acids long. Germline V gene sequence: CDR1 MNHEY, CDR2 SVGEGT. The CDR3 DNA reads as TGTGCCAGCGGTCGAGAGCCCTTCTACAATGAGCAGTTCTTC. Protein: CASGREPFYNEQFF.

V gene TRBV7-2 combines with J gene TRBJ2-7, with D perhaps matching TRBD2 (6 bases). The CDR3 is 12 amino acids. V lost 5 bases and J 5 bases, leaving 10 bases between the germline ends. Germline V gives CDR1 SGHTA, CDR2 FQGNSA. CDR3 loop: CASSRGSDEQYF. CDR3 nucleotides: TGTGCCAGCAGCCGGGGGAGCGACGAGCAGTACTTC.

On this clonotype itself: Germline is not matched at one junction end, which may reflect a read error. The rearrangement links TRBV9 to TRBJ2-7, with 8 bases lining up with TRBD1. CDR1 SGDLS and CDR2 YYNGEE come from the germline V gene. This CDR3 is 15 amino acids long. This CDR3 is CASSGGTGDSYKQYF. The CDR3 coding sequence is TGTGCCAGCAGCGGAGGGACAGGTGATTCCTACAAGCAGTACTTC.

The chain recombines TRBV18 with TRBJ2-1; D is ambiguous. This CDR3 is 14 amino acids long. Germline values: CDR1 KGHSH, CDR2 LQKENI. V was clipped by 1 base and J by 4 bases, with 8 bases between them. This CDR3 reads CASSPRVDYNEQFF. CDR3 sequence (DNA): TGTGCCAGCTCACCACGGGTCGATTACAATGAGCAGTTCTTC.

This clonotype showed up many times. The CDR3 nucleotides read TGTGCCAGCAGTACCGGGTCCGCACCAGATACGCAGTATTTT. As protein: CASSTGSAPDTQYF. This rearrangement joins TRBV6-2 or TRBV6-3 to TRBJ2-3; D is ambiguous. Trimming stripped 5 bases from V and 4 bases from J, with 13 bases between. The CDR3 length is 14 residues. The V gene's germline CDR1 is MNHEY and CDR2 SVGEGT.